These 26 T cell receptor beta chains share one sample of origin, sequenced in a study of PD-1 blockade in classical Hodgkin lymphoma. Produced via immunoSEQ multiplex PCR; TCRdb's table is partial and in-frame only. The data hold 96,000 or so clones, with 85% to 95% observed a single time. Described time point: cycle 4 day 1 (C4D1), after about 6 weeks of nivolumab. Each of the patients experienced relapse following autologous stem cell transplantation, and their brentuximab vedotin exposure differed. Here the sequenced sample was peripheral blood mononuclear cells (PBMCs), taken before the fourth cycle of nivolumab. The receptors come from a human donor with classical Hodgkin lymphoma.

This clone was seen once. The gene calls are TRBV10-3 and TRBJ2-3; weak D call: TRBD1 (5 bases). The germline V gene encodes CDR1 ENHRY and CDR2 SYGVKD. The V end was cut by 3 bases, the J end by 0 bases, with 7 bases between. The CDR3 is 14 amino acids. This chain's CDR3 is CAISDRASTDTQYF. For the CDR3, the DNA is TGTGCCATCAGTGACAGGGCAAGCACAGATACGCAGTATTTT.

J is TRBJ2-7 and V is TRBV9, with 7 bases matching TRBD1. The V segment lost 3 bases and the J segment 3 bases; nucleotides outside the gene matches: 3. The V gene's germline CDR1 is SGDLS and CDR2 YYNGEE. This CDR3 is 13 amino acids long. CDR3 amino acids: CASSGDSIYEQYF. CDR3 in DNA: TGTGCCAGCAGCGGGGACAGTATCTACGAGCAGTACTTC.

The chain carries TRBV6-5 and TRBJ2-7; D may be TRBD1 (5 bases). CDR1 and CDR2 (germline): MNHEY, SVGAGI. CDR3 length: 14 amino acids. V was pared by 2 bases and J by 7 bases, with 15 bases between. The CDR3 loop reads CASSYVGGHLEQYF. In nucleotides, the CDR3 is TGTGCCAGCAGTTACGTCGGCGGACATCTGGAGCAGTACTTC.

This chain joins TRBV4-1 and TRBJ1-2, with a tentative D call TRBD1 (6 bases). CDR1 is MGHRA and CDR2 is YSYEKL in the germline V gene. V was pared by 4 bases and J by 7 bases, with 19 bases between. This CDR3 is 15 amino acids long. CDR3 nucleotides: TGCGCCAGCAGCCCTTGGGTTTCGGGGGCGAGTGGCTACACCTTC. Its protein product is CASSPWVSGASGYTF.

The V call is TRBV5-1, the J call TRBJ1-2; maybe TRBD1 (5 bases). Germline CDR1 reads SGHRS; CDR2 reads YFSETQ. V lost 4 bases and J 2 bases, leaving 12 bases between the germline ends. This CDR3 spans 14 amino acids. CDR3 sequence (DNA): TGCGCCAGCAGCCAGGGACGGACCAACTATGGCTACACCTTC. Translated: CASSQGRTNYGYTF. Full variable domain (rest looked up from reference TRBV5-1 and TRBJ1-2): KAGVTQTPRYLIKTRGQQVTLSCSPISGHRSVSWYQQTPGQGLQFLFEYFSETQRNKGNFPGRFSGRQFSNSRSEMNVSTLELGDSALYLCASSQGRTNYGYTFGSGTRLTVV.

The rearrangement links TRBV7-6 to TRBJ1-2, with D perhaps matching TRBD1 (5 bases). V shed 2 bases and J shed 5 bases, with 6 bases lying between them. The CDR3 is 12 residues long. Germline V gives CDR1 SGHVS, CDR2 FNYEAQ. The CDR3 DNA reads TGTGCCAGCAGCTTAAGGGGTTATGGCTACACCTTC. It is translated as CASSLRGYGYTF.

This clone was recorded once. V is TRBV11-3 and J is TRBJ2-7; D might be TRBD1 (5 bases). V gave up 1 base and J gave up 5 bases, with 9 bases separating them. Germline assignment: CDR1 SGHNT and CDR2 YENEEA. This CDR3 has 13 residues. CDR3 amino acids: CASSLVGQNEQYF. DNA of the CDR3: TGTGCCAGCAGCTTAGTGGGGCAGAACGAGCAGTACTTC.

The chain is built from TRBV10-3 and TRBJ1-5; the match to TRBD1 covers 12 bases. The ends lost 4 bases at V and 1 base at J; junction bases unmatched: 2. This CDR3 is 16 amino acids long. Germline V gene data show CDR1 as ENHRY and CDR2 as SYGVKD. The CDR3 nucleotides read TGTGCCATCAGTGGGGGACAGGGGGCGAGCAATCAGCCCCAGCATTTT. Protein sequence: CAISGGQGASNQPQHF.

The CDR3 protein is CASSVVGGTYNEQFF. The CDR3 DNA follows: TGTGCCAGCAGCGTAGTGGGCGGAACTTACAATGAGCAGTTCTTC. V usage is TRBV9 and J usage is TRBJ2-1; no clear D. With 0 bases removed from V and 4 bases from J, the gap between germline ends came to 11 bases. The V gene's germline CDR1 is SGDLS and CDR2 YYNGEE. There are 15 residues in the CDR3.

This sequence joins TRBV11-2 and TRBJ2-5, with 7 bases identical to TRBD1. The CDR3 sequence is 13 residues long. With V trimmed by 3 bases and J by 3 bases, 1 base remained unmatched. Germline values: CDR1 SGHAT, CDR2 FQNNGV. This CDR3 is CASSFTGEETQYF. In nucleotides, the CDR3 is TGTGCCAGCAGCTTTACAGGGGAAGAGACCCAGTACTTC.

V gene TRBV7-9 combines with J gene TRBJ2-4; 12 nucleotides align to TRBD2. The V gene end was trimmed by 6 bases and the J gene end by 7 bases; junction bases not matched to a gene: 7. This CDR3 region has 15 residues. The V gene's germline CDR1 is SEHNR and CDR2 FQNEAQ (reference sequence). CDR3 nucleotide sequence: TGTGCCAGCAGTTCCCCGGGACTAGCGGGTAACATTCAGTACTTC. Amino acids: CASSSPGLAGNIQYF.

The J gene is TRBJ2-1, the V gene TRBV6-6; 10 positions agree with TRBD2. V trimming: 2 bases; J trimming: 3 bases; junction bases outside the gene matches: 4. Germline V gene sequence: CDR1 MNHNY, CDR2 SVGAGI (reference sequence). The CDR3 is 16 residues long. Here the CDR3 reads CASSYTPSGSYNEQFF. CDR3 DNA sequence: TGTGCCAGCAGTTACACCCCTAGCGGGAGCTACAATGAGCAGTTCTTC.

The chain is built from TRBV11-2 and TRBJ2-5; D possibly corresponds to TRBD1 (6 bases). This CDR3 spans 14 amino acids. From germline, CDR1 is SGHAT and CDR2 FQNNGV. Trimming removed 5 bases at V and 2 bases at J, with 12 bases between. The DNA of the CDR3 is TGTGCCAGCAGCACAGGACAGTCACAAGAGACCCAGTACTTC. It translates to CASSTGQSQETQYF.

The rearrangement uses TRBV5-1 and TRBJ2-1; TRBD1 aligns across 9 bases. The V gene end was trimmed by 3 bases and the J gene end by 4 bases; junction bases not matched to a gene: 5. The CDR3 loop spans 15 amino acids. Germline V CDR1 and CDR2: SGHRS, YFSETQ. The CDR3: CASSYRDRAYNEQFF. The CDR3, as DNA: TGCGCCAGCAGCTACCGGGACAGGGCTTACAATGAGCAGTTCTTC.

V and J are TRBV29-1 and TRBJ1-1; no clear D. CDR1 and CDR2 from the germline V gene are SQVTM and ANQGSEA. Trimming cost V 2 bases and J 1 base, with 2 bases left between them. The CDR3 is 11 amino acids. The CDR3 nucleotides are TGCAGCGTTGAAAAGAACACTGAAGCTTTCTTT. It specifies CSVEKNTEAFF.

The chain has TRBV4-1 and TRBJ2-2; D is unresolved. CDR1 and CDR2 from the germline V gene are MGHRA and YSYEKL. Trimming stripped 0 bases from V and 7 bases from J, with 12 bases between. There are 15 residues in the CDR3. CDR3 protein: CASSQDIRGSGELFF. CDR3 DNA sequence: TGCGCCAGCAGCCAAGATATTAGAGGAAGCGGGGAGCTGTTTTTT.

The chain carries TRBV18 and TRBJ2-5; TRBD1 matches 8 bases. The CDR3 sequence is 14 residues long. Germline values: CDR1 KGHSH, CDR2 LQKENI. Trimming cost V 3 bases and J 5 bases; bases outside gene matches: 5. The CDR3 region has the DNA TGTGCCAGCTCACCCCCCAGGGGGCTGGAGACCCAGTACTTC. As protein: CASSPPRGLETQYF.

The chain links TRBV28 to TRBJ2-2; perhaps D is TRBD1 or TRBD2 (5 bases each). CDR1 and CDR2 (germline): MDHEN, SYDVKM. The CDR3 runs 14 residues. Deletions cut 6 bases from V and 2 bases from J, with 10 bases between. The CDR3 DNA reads TGTGCCAGCAGCGGGGCCGGTAACACCGGGGAGCTGTTTTTT. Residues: CASSGAGNTGELFF.

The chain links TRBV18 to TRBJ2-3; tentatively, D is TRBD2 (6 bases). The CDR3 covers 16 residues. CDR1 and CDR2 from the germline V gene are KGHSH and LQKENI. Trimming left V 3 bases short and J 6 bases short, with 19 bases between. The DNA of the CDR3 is TGTGCCAGCTCACCTTACGCGAAGGGAGGAGGGGATACGCAGTATTTT. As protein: CASSPYAKGGGDTQYF. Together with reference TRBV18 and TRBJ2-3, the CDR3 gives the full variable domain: NAGVMQNPRHLVRRRGQEARLRCSPMKGHSHVYWYRQLPEEGLKFMVYLQKENIIDESGMPKERFSAEFPKEGPSILRIQQVVRGDSAAYFCASSPYAKGGGDTQYFGPGTRLTVL.

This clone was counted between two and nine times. The CDR3 spells CATMPEGGNQPQHF. Here the CDR3 DNA reads TGCGCCACTATGCCGGAGGGCGGCAATCAGCCCCAGCATTTT. The rearrangement uses TRBV23-1 and TRBJ1-5, with D unclear. TRBV23-1 is annotated as an ORF whose role is uncertain. V shed 10 bases and J shed 2 bases, with 15 bases lying between them. This CDR3 region has 14 residues.

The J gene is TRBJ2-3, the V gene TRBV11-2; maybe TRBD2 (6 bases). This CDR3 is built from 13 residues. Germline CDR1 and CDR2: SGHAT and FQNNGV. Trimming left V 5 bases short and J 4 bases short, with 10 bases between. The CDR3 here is CASSRAGSDTQYF. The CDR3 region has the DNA TGTGCCAGCAGCCGCGCGGGGTCAGATACGCAGTATTTT.

CDR3 bases: TGTGCCAGCAGCCGGACCGAGGGCTACGAGCAGTACTTC. Amino acid sequence: CASSRTEGYEQYF. The rearrangement links TRBV6-5 to TRBJ2-7; a possible D gene is TRBD2 (5 bases). The CDR3 extends over 13 amino acids. Looked up from germline, CDR1 is MNHEY and CDR2 is SVGAGI. Trimming stripped 6 bases from V and 3 bases from J, with 12 bases between.

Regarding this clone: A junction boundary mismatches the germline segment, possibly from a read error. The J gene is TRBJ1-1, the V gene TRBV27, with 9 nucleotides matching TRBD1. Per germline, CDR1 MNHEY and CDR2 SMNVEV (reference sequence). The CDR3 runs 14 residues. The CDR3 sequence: CASSLSTGGTEAFF. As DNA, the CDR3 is TGTGCCAGCAGTCTATCGACAGGGGGCACTGAAGCTTTCTTT.

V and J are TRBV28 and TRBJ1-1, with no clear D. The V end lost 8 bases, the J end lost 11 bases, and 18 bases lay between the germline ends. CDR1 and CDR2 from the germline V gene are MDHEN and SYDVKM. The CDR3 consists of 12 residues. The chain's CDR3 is CASRPDGPWAFF. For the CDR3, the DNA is TGTGCCAGCCGACCTGATGGGCCCTGGGCTTTCTTT.

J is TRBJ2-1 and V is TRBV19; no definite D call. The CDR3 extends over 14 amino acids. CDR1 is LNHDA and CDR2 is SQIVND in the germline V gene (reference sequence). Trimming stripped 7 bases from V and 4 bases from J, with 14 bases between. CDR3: CASTVGSRYNEQFF. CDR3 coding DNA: TGTGCCAGTACCGTGGGTAGCAGGTACAATGAGCAGTTCTTC.

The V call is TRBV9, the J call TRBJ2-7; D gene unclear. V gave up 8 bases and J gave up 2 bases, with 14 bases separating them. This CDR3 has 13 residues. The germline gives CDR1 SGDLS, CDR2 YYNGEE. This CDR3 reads CARRYLWAYEQYF. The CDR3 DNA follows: TGTGCCAGAAGATACCTATGGGCCTACGAGCAGTACTTC.